This T cell receptor (beta chain) was captured by sequencing in a study of T cell responses to AZD1222 COVID-19 vaccine. General study findings and limits: Mostly white British, mostly female donors; authors suggested clonal diversity may be underestimated. With two AZD1222 doses given, Spike-specific TCR breadth and depth both rose.

Produced via immunoSEQ multiplex PCR; TCRdb's table is partial and in-frame only. The table records some 120,000 clones, roughly 89% of them present only once. V was clipped by 4 bases and J by 1 base, with 4 bases between them. Germline V lookup: CDR1 SNHLY, CDR2 FYNNEI. The length of the CDR3 is 12 residues. Comment on this clone: Its antigen is unidentified.

This chain connects TRBV2 to TRBJ2-5; D not resolved. The sequence came from an adult in good health. Source: peripheral blood, taken on day 0 of AZD1222 vaccination. This CDR3 is CASSVGQETQYF. The CDR3 nucleotides are TGTGCCAGCAGTGTCGGCCAAGAGACCCAGTACTTC.